This TCR beta chain was sequenced for a study of T cells in narcolepsy. The method was immunoSEQ multiplex PCR; TCRdb's version includes in-frame clones alone and lacks a portion of them. In the table there are roughly 32,000 clones, 65% to 90% of which are singletons. The study's findings and limits: HCRT-specific and TRIB2-specific autoreactive clonotypes appeared among same-patient CSF and blood CD4+ clonotypes. Reportedly, autoreactive clonotypes were serially detected in patients' blood but not controls'. Some memory CD4+ repertoires had no autoreactive clone sequences.

As regards this clone: Its antigen is as yet unknown.

Germline assignment: CDR1 DFQATT and CDR2 SNEGSKA (reference sequence). The length of the CDR3 is 10 residues. J was trimmed by 9 bases and V by 7 bases; bases with no gene match: 5. Input material: CD45RA- memory CD4+ T cells from PBMCs. V usage is TRBV20-1 and J usage is TRBJ1-2, with TRBD1 identical over 7 bases. The origin of this receptor is a human donor with narcolepsy. CDR3 loop: CSVYRGSYTF. CDR3 bases: TGCAGTGTTTACAGGGGAAGCTACACCTTC.